This TCR beta chain was identified during a study of Ad26.COV2.S vaccination and SARS-CoV-2 variants. Treatment described: some 19 received Ad26.COV2.S at low or high dose, single or two shots; 5 received placebo; per-sample allocation not given. Sampling occurred on day 63 after the first vaccine or placebo injection. Germline CDR1 reads GTSNPN; CDR2 reads SVGIG (reference sequence). V shed 2 bases and J shed 2 bases, with 11 bases lying between them. There are 14 residues in the CDR3. Clones were sequenced by immunoSEQ multiplex PCR, and TCRdb holds only the in-frame ones, with some missing. Altogether around 350,000 clones are present, about 85% being singletons, with the ten largest covering 2.5% to 3.5%.

The material sequenced was peripheral blood, taken in a trial of Ad26.COV2.S vaccine versus placebo. The sequence derives from a person between 18 and 59 years old who received the Ad26.COV2.S COVID-19 vaccine or a placebo. The chain is built from TRBV30 and TRBJ2-3; either TRBD1 or TRBD2 may supply D (6 bases each). In DNA, the CDR3 is TGTGCCTGGAGTTGGGGGGCTCTCACAGATACGCAGTATTTT. Amino acids: CAWSWGALTDTQYF.